The 5 T cell receptor beta chains below were found in one sample sequenced in a study of T cell repertoires in cytomegalovirus infection. TCRdb reprocessed the reads via MiXCR and lists one record per CDR3 protein. Of roughly 280,000 distinct CDR3 sequences detected, roughly 10% appear once; the ten largest clones hold about 16%. Sequencing used PBMCs. These receptors originate from a human donor in good health (CMV status not recorded). Some clones in this sample may be carry-over from other donors' samples.

This clonotype was picked up many times. This chain links TRBV7-2 with TRBJ2-7; D not certain. With 5 bases removed from V and 4 bases from J, the gap between germline ends came to 15 bases. Germline CDR1 and CDR2: SGHTA and FQGNSA. This CDR3 contains 14 residues. CDR3 amino acids: CASSLTGSMYEQYF. The CDR3 coding sequence is TGTGCCAGCAGCCTAACCGGTTCTATGTACGAGCAGTACTTC.

This clonotype has a count of ten or more. V usage is TRBV6-2 or TRBV6-3 and J usage is TRBJ1-5; 7 nucleotides align to TRBD1. V lost 7 bases to trimming and J lost 7 bases; unmatched junction nucleotides: 10. Germline V gives CDR1 MNHEY, CDR2 SVGEGT. The CDR3 is 14 amino acids. CDR3 in amino acids: CASIPDREGQPQHF. The CDR3 DNA reads as TGTGCCAGCATTCCCGACAGGGAGGGACAGCCCCAGCATTTT.

Ten or more counts support this clonotype. The gene calls are TRBV14 and TRBJ2-1; TRBD2 aligns across 13 bases. Unmatched junction bases numbered 13, after V lost 5 bases and J lost 0 bases. The CDR3 sequence is 20 residues long. CDR1 is SGHDN and CDR2 is FVKESK in the germline V gene. CDR3 nucleotides: TGTGCCAGCAGCGGCAGACTTGGACTAGCGGGAGCAAGCTCCTACAATGAGCAGTTCTTC. It is translated as CASSGRLGLAGASSYNEQFF.

The CDR3 loop reads CASSLDTGANYGYTF. The CDR3 DNA is TGCGCCAGCAGCTTGGACACAGGCGCTAACTATGGCTACACCTTC. J is TRBJ1-2 and V is TRBV5-1; D might be TRBD1 (5 bases). The CDR3 has 15 amino acids. Germline V gene sequence: CDR1 SGHRS, CDR2 YFSETQ. Trimming shortened V by 0 bases and J by 0 bases, and 9 bases separated the two germline ends.

This clonotype was picked up many times. The CDR3 reads CASSVQGGNTEAFF. The CDR3 DNA is TGTGCCAGCAGCGTACAGGGGGGGAACACTGAAGCTTTCTTT. The chain employs TRBV7-2 and TRBJ1-1; the match to TRBD1 covers 8 bases. This CDR3 has 14 residues. With 5 bases clipped from V and 1 base from J, the junction kept 3 bases outside the gene matches. Germline V CDR1 and CDR2: SGHTA, FQGNSA.